Listed here are 27 T cell receptor beta chains from one sample, sequenced in a study of T cells after yellow fever vaccination. Using its own MiXCR run on the 5' RACE reads, TCRdb lists one record per CDR3 protein. This sample has about 550,000 distinct CDR3 sequences, with about a fifth found just once. Sequences were derived from PBMCs, sampled 15 days after the yellow fever booster vaccination. The receptors were sampled from a man aged 30 to 39 who received the YFV17D yellow fever vaccine.

The V gene is TRBV18, the J gene TRBJ2-3; no firm D call. CDR3 length equals 15 residues. The germline gives CDR1 KGHSH, CDR2 LQKENI. Trimming pared 5 bases from V and 6 bases from J, leaving 18 bases between. The CDR3 loop is CASSTDLLELDTQYF. DNA for the CDR3: TGTGCCAGCTCAACGGACCTACTGGAACTGGATACGCAGTATTTT.

The CDR3 DNA reads TGTGCCAGCAGTTTAACTAGCGGTTACACAGATACGCAGTATTTT. Amino acid sequence: CASSLTSGYTDTQYF. The chain uses TRBV27 and TRBJ2-3; 8 bases are shared with TRBD2. The CDR3 length is 15 residues. Germline V gene lookup returns CDR1 MNHEY and CDR2 SMNVEV (reference sequence). The V gene end was trimmed by 2 bases and the J gene end by 2 bases; junction bases not matched to a gene: 3.

This clonotype was counted a few times. The rearrangement uses TRBV7-9 and TRBJ1-1; TRBD1 matches at 7 bases. There are 15 residues in the CDR3. J was trimmed by 1 base and V by 4 bases; bases with no gene match: 6. Germline CDR1 reads SEHNR; CDR2 reads FQNEAQ (reference sequence). The CDR3 sequence is CASSSPTGWNTEAFF. DNA for the CDR3: TGTGCCAGCAGCTCGCCGACAGGGTGGAACACTGAAGCTTTCTTT.

This clonotype showed up just a few times. The V gene is TRBV9, the J gene TRBJ2-2; D gene ambiguous. CDR3 length: 12 residues. The germline V gene encodes CDR1 SGDLS and CDR2 YYNGEE. V was clipped by 4 bases and J by 6 bases, with 7 bases between them. The CDR3 spells CASSIDAGELFF. The CDR3 nucleotides are TGTGCCAGCAGCATAGATGCCGGGGAGCTGTTTTTT.

The chain recombines TRBV7-3 with TRBJ2-7; D tentatively reads TRBD1 or TRBD2 (9 bases each). This CDR3 contains 18 residues. Germline lookup yields CDR1 SGHTA and CDR2 FQGTGA. V lost 6 bases and J 6 bases, leaving 30 bases between the germline ends. CDR3 protein: CASRTGGFTGGRASEQYF. In DNA, the CDR3 is TGTGCCAGCAGAACAGGGGGCTTCACAGGCGGGAGGGCCTCCGAGCAGTACTTC.

A few counts support this clonotype. The chain combines TRBV18 with TRBJ1-4, with TRBD1 matching over 7 bases. Trimming at V came to 6 bases and at J to 4 bases, leaving 8 bases not matched to a gene. Germline loops: CDR1 KGHSH, CDR2 LQKENI. There are 15 residues in the CDR3. CDR3 bases: TGTGCCAGCTCTCCCCGGGACAGCGATAATGAAAAACTGTTTTTT. Protein product: CASSPRDSDNEKLFF.

This clonotype was detected only a few times. The chain carries TRBV7-9 and TRBJ2-3; possible D gene TRBD1, 5 bases. Deletions cut 5 bases from V and 0 bases from J, with 12 bases between. Germline V CDR1 and CDR2: SEHNR, FQNEAQ (reference sequence). The length of the CDR3 is 15 residues. CDR3 protein: CASSHTGTSTDTQYF. The CDR3 nucleotides are TGTGCCAGCAGCCATACAGGAACTAGCACAGATACGCAGTATTTT.

Concerning this clonotype: One junction end disagrees with the germline gene, perhaps due to a read error. The chain recombines TRBV20-1 with TRBJ1-3; no firm D call. Germline CDR1 DFQATT, CDR2 SNEGSKA (reference sequence). CDR3 length: 12 residues. The CDR3 sequence is CSAPKAGDTIYF. In nucleotides, the CDR3 is TGCAGTGCCCCTAAAGCTGGAGACACCATATATTTT.

A few counts support this clonotype. V usage is TRBV9 and J usage is TRBJ2-3; TRBD2 aligns across 9 bases. This CDR3 comprises 16 residues. V shed 2 bases and J 3 bases; nucleotides not matched to a gene: 7. The germline CDR1 and CDR2 sequences are SGDLS and YYNGEE. The chain's CDR3 is CASSVRREGQTDTQYF. For the CDR3, the DNA is TGTGCCAGCAGCGTGCGGCGGGAGGGCCAGACAGATACGCAGTATTTT. Complete variable domain (other parts from reference TRBV9 and TRBJ2-3): DSGVTQTPKHLITATGQRVTLRCSPRSGDLSVYWYQQSLDQGLQFLIQYYNGEERAKGNILERFSAQQFPDLHSELNLSSLELGDSALYFCASSVRREGQTDTQYFGPGTRLTVL.

CDR3 in DNA: TGTGCCACCAGTGACCAACTAGCGGGAGGCGGTTCCAGCACAGATACGCAGTATTTT. It specifies CATSDQLAGGGSSTDTQYF. V and J are TRBV24-1 and TRBJ2-3; 12 bases map to TRBD2. This CDR3 contains 19 residues. Trimming took 4 bases from V and 0 from J; bases not matched to a gene: 10. Germline CDR1 reads KGHDR; CDR2 reads SFDVKD.

This clonotype was found a few times. The rearrangement joins TRBV7-3 to TRBJ2-1; TRBD2 aligns across 7 bases. Trimming removed 6 bases from V and 9 bases from J; junction bases left unmatched: 5. This CDR3 has 12 residues. The germline gives CDR1 SGHTA, CDR2 FQGTGA. For the CDR3, the DNA is TGTGCCAGCAGTGGACTAGTCGGTGAGCAGTTCTTC. Amino acid sequence: CASSGLVGEQFF.

The chain has TRBV6-2 or TRBV6-3 and TRBJ1-2, with 11 bases lining up with TRBD1. This CDR3 has 16 residues. CDR1 is MNHEY and CDR2 is SVGEGT in the germline V gene. The V and J ends lost 5 bases and 7 bases, in that order; junction bases with no gene match: 12. The CDR3 loop is CASSLPGQGEGGGYTF. For the CDR3, the DNA is TGTGCCAGCAGTCTCCCGGGACAGGGGGAAGGTGGTGGCTACACCTTC.

This clonotype came up a few times. The J gene is TRBJ1-1, the V gene TRBV9; TRBD1 matches 7 bases. The CDR3 is 13 residues long. Germline trimming cut 0 bases from V and 8 bases from J; bases unmatched to any gene: 4. Germline V lookup: CDR1 SGDLS, CDR2 YYNGEE. The CDR3 reads CASSVGRGGEAFF. The CDR3 nucleotides read TGTGCCAGCAGCGTAGGCAGGGGGGGAGAAGCTTTCTTT.

The chain combines TRBV20-1 with TRBJ2-5; 14 bases map to TRBD2. J lost 9 bases, V lost 6 bases, and 6 bases had no gene match. The CDR3 is made up of 13 amino acids. Germline assignment: CDR1 DFQATT and CDR2 SNEGSKA (reference sequence). The CDR3 DNA follows: TGCAGTGCCCGGACTAGCGGGAGGAGTCCCCAGTACTTC. It codes for CSARTSGRSPQYF.

J is TRBJ2-5 and V is TRBV5-1; perhaps TRBD2 as D (6 bases). V shed 7 bases and J shed 1 base, with 17 bases lying between them. This CDR3 region has 15 residues. Germline CDR1 is SGHRS and CDR2 is YFSETQ. The CDR3 loop is CASSRGSGVQETQYF. CDR3 DNA: TGCGCCAGCTCCCGGGGTAGCGGAGTCCAAGAGACCCAGTACTTC.

V and J are TRBV29-1 and TRBJ2-5, with 10 bases that match TRBD2. The CDR3 covers 14 residues. With V trimmed by 7 bases and J by 1 base, 6 bases remained unmatched. Per germline, CDR1 SQVTM and CDR2 ANQGSEA. The CDR3 DNA reads TGCAGCGCAGCGGGGACTAGCGCCCAAGAGACCCAGTACTTC. Its protein product is CSAAGTSAQETQYF.

The V and J genes are TRBV10-2 and TRBJ1-5, with a possible D match to TRBD1 (6 bases). The CDR3 length is 16 residues. CDR1 is WSHSY and CDR2 is SAAADI in the germline V gene. V was cut by 3 bases and J by 1 base, with 13 bases left in between. The CDR3 reads CASSDRGLGSNQPQHF. The CDR3 DNA reads as TGCGCCAGCAGTGACCGGGGGCTTGGAAGCAATCAGCCCCAGCATTTT.

The chain recombines TRBV27 with TRBJ2-1; D unresolved. This CDR3 contains 11 residues. Germline CDR1 is MNHEY and CDR2 is SMNVEV (reference sequence). Trimming removed 3 bases from V and 8 bases from J, with 5 bases in between. CDR3 sequence reads: CASSFSDEQFF. The CDR3 DNA reads as TGTGCCAGCAGTTTTTCCGATGAGCAGTTCTTC.

This clonotype turned up a few times. The rearrangement joins TRBV10-3 to TRBJ2-5; D possibly corresponds to TRBD1 (6 bases). Germline-derived CDR1 and CDR2 are ENHRY and SYGVKD. Trimming shortened V by 6 bases and J by 2 bases, and 13 bases separated the two germline ends. This CDR3 has 14 residues. CDR3 amino acids: CAIRSGTTQETQYF. The CDR3 nucleotides are TGTGCCATCAGATCCGGGACAACGCAAGAGACCCAGTACTTC.

V usage is TRBV20-1 and J usage is TRBJ2-7; TRBD2 matches at 9 bases. Germline V lookup: CDR1 DFQATT, CDR2 SNEGSKA (reference sequence). The junction had 6 bases not matched to a gene; V was cut back by 1 base and J by 5 bases. The CDR3 runs to 14 residues. CDR3 DNA: TGCAGTGCTAGAGTAGCGGGAGTGGACCACGAGCAGTACTTC. Translating gives CSARVAGVDHEQYF.

This clonotype was seen more than once but under ten times. V gene TRBV12-3 or TRBV12-4 combines with J gene TRBJ2-5; D is unresolved. Between the trimmed V and J ends, which lost 0 bases and 2 bases, there was a span of 4 bases. This CDR3 contains 13 residues. For the CDR3, the DNA is TGTGCCAGCAGTTTAGCGCAACAAGAGACCCAGTACTTC. Protein: CASSLAQQETQYF.

There are a few counts of this clonotype. The chain employs TRBV20-1 and TRBJ2-2, with 9 bases lining up with TRBD1. CDR1 DFQATT and CDR2 SNEGSKA come from the germline V gene (reference sequence). This CDR3 has 14 amino acids. The ends lost 5 bases at V and 6 bases at J; junction bases unmatched: 7. CDR3 in DNA: TGCAGTGCTGGACCGGGACAGGGCGCCGGGGAGCTGTTTTTT. Translating gives CSAGPGQGAGELFF.

This clonotype was picked up a small number of times. The gene calls are TRBV4-2 and TRBJ2-1, with D possibly being TRBD1 (5 bases). Looked up from germline, CDR1 is LGHNA and CDR2 is YNFKEQ. Trimming shortened V by 8 bases and J by 1 base, and 12 bases separated the two germline ends. CDR3 length equals 14 residues. The CDR3 region has the DNA TGTGCCAGCGGCCGACAGCAGTCCTACAATGAGCAGTTCTTC. Translated: CASGRQQSYNEQFF.

This chain links TRBV6-1 with TRBJ2-2; 9 positions agree with TRBD1. The trim removed 7 bases at V and 4 bases at J, leaving 10 bases unmatched. The CDR3 contains 16 residues. CDR1 MNHNS and CDR2 SASEGT come from the germline V gene. In nucleotides, the CDR3 is TGTGCCAGCACTCCCTTGGGACAGGGAGTCACCGGGGAGCTGTTTTTT. Its translation: CASTPLGQGVTGELFF.

The rearrangement uses TRBV7-2 and TRBJ2-7; 7 bases fit TRBD2. This CDR3 is built from 14 residues. Per germline, CDR1 SGHTA and CDR2 FQGNSA. Trimming at V came to 1 base and at J to 5 bases, leaving 5 bases not matched to a gene. CDR3 region: CASSLEREVDEQYF. For the CDR3, the DNA is TGTGCCAGCAGCTTAGAGCGGGAAGTAGACGAGCAGTACTTC.

There are a few counts of this clonotype. The V call is TRBV4-2, the J call TRBJ2-7, with TRBD1 matching over 9 bases. The V gene's germline CDR1 is LGHNA and CDR2 YNFKEQ. The CDR3 sequence is 14 residues long. J was trimmed by 9 bases and V by 0 bases; bases with no gene match: 6. The CDR3 region has the DNA TGTGCCAGCAGCCAAGATTGGGGACAGGGTGGGCAGTACTTC. This codes for CASSQDWGQGGQYF.

The CDR3 DNA reads TGTGCCAGCAGTTCTATTAAAGGAGTCTACGAGCAGTACTTC. This codes for CASSSIKGVYEQYF. This chain joins TRBV7-9 and TRBJ2-7, with D hard to call. V lost 6 bases and J 3 bases, leaving 15 bases between the germline ends. The CDR3 spans 14 residues. Germline CDR1 and CDR2: SEHNR and FQNEAQ (reference sequence).